This T cell receptor (beta chain) derives from a study of early stage breast cancer tumors. The assay was immunoSEQ multiplex PCR, and TCRdb's table has in-frame clones only and misses some. The repertoire has about 6,000 clones, roughly 78% of them found once; the top ten carry 9.5% to 13%. Study-wide points: Comparing each tissue with blood distinguished tumor from normal in about 85% of the 16 patients.

Of note for this clone: Its specificity is not known.

V lost 0 bases and J 8 bases, leaving 20 bases between the germline ends. CDR3 length: 16 amino acids. CDR1 is SGHRS and CDR2 is YFSETQ in the germline V gene. The receptor was derived from a person aged 65 to 79 with breast cancer. The rearrangement joins TRBV5-1 to TRBJ1-2, with a weak D call TRBD1 (6 bases). The sample consisted of normal breast tissue next to the tumor. CDR3 in DNA: TGCGCCAGCAGCTTGGCGGTTCGACAGGCCCAACCGGGCTACACCTTC. Translated, it gives CASSLAVRQAQPGYTF.